This T cell receptor beta chain was profiled in a study of T cells in Graves' hyperthyroidism and ophthalmopathy. Findings of the study overall: The blood repertoire included most of the expanded thyroid clonotypes above 0.001. Ophthalmopathy and stable hyperthyroidism were told apart by a 13 V-J model.

It was uncontrolled infection, other autoimmune disease, pregnancy or lactation that excluded patients. Any symptoms of ophthalmopathy came after the first hyperthyroidism diagnosis, from which the blood sample dates. In this sample, this clonotype turned up many times. Antigen specificity is unknown. The CDR3 sequence is 15 residues long. Trimming left V 3 bases short and J 4 bases short, with 14 bases between. Authors of the study amplified TCR beta CDR3 regions from RNA transcripts. TCR CDR3 underwent first-round RT-PCR with the HTBI primer set. Using its own MiXCR run on the multiplex PCR reads, TCRdb lists one record per CDR3 protein. This sample has about 290,000 distinct CDR3 sequences, with about an eighth found just once.

Sequenced: blood. This sequence originates from a woman aged 30 to 39 with Graves' hyperthyroidism that later progressed to Graves' ophthalmopathy. V usage is TRBV12-3 or TRBV12-4 and J usage is TRBJ2-3; a weak D match, TRBD2 (5 bases). CDR3 residues: CASSLDWGPSDTQYF. CDR3 DNA: TGTGCCAGCAGTTTGGACTGGGGTCCGTCAGATACGCAGTATTTT.